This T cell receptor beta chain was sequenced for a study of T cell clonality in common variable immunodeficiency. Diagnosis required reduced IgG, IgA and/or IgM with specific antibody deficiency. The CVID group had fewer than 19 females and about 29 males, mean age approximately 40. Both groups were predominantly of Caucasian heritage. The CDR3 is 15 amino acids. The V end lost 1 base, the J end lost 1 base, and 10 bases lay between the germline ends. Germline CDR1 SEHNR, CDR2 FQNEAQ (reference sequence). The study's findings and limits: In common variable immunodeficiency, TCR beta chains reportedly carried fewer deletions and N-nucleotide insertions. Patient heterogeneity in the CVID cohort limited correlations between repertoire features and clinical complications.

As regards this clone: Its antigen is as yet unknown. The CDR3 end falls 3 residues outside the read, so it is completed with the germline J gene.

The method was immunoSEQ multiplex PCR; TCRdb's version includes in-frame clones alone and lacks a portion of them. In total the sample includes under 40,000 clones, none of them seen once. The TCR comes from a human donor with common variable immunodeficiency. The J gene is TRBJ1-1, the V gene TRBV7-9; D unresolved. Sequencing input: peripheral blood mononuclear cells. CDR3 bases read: TGTGCCAGCAGCTTAGAATCCTATACGAACACTGAA. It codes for CASSLESYTNTE. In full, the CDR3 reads CASSLESYTNTEAFF.